This T cell receptor beta chain emerged from a study of T cell repertoires in cytomegalovirus infection (dated by TCRdb to 2018 to 2020). Regarding the study in general: The peptide stimulations were aimed at well-studied HLA-B-restricted epitopes as well as recently identified HLA-C-restricted CMV epitopes, whose presentation resists viral immunomodulation. The HLA type of each donor mattered for the analysis, because public TCR beta signatures pointed to carriage of CMV infection along with the matching HLA type. General findings and caveats noted by the study authors: The ex vivo response was dominated by HLA-C-restricted CMV-specific TCR beta clonotypes, which also provided the single most frequent clonotype in two of eight donors. Cumulative frequency of public TCR beta family members discriminated carriers of CMV infection plus the relevant HLA type in this cohort and an independent roughly 350-donor cohort.

Reading from cysteine to phenylalanine, the CDR3 counts 14 amino acids. The DNA shown is the 42-base CDR3, in frame from base 1. CDR1 and CDR2 are read off the germline V gene (reference sequence) as DFQATT and SNEGSKA. V lost 6 bases and J lost 2 bases, and the count of bases not matched to a germline gene is 6. As for this clonotype: This receptor's antigen is unknown. No per-base quality is available; no much larger clone lies one base away.

Reads for this sample came from an Illumina HiSeq 1500. In-frame beta chains were kept once TCRdb had trimmed the public reads at Q25 with fastp and called clones with MiXCR. For every CDR3 protein sequence, its rows merge into one entry that carries the most common genes and DNA. The sample data list about 400,000 distinct CDR3 sequences, and just under 35% of these were observed just once. Approximately 13% of the sample comes from the top ten. This sample's treatment or condition label indicates: in vitro stimulation with specific CMV peptide epitopes to enrich CMV-specific T cells. The sequence was obtained from a human donor in good health (CMV status not recorded). Some clones in this sample may be carry-over from other donors' samples. The chain is encoded by TRBV20-1 joined to TRBJ2-3; TRBD1 matches 9 bases in the middle. The sequencing used cultured PBMCs, collected from culture after CMV antigen stimulation. Here is the DNA: TGCAGTGCGTGGACAGGGGATGACACAGATACGCAGTATTTT. It translates to CSAWTGDDTDTQYF.